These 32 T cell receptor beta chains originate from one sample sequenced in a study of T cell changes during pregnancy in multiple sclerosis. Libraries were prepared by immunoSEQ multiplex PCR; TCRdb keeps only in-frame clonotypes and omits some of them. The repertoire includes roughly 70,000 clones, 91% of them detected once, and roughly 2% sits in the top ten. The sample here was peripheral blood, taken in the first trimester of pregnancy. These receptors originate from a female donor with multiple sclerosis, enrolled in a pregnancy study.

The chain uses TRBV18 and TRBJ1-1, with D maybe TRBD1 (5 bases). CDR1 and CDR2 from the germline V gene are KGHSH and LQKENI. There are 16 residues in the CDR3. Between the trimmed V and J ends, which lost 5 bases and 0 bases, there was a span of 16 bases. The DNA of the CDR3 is TGTGCCAGCTCAGCGGCCCTCGGGGGATTGAACACTGAAGCTTTCTTT. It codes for CASSAALGGLNTEAFF.

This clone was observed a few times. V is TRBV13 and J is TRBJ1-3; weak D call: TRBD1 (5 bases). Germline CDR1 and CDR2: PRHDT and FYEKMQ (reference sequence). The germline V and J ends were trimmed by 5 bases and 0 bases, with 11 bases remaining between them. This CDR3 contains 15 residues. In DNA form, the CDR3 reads TGTGCCAGCAGCGCGGACATATACTCTGGAAACACCATATATTTT. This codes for CASSADIYSGNTIYF.

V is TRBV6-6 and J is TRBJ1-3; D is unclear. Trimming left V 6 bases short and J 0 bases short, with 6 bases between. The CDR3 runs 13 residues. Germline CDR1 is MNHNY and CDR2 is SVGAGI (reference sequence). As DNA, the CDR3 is TGTGCCAGCAGCCCAGACTCTGGAAACACCATATATTTT. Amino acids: CASSPDSGNTIYF.

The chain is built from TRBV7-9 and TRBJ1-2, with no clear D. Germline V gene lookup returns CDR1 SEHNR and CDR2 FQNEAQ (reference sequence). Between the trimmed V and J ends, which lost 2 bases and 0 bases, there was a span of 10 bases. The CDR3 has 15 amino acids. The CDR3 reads CASSLFQDSNYGYTF. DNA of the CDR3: TGTGCCAGCAGCTTATTCCAGGATTCTAACTATGGCTACACCTTC.

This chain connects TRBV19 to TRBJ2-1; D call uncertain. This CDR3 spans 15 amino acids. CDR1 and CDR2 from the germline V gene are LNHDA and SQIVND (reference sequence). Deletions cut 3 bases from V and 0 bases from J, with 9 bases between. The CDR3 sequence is CASSIDMSSYNEQFF. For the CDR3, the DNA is TGTGCCAGTAGTATCGACATGAGCTCCTACAATGAGCAGTTCTTC.

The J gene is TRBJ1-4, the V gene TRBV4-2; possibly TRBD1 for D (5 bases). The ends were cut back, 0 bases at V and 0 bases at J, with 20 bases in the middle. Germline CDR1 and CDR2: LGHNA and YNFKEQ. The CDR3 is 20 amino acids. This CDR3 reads CASSQDMAGTPAATNEKLFF. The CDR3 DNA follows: TGTGCCAGCAGCCAAGATATGGCGGGGACCCCCGCGGCAACTAATGAAAAACTGTTTTTT.

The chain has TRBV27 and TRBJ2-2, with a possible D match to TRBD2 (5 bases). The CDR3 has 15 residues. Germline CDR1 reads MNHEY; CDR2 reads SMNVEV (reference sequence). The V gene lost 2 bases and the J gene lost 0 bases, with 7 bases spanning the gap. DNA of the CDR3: TGTGCCAGCAGTTTACGGGGTCCGAACACCGGGGAGCTGTTTTTT. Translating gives CASSLRGPNTGELFF.

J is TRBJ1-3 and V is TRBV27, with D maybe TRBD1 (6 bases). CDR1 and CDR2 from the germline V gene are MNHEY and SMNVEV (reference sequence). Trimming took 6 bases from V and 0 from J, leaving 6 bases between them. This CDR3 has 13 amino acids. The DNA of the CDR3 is TGTGCCAGCAGGGACAGCTCTGGAAACACCATATATTTT. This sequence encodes CASRDSSGNTIYF.

The CDR3 DNA sequence: TGCGCCAGCAGCCAAGATGGTCGGGAGACCACCGGGGAGCTGTTTTTT. It is translated as CASSQDGRETTGELFF. The chain links TRBV4-1 to TRBJ2-2, with a possible D match to TRBD2 (6 bases). The germline V and J ends were trimmed by 0 bases and 4 bases, with 12 bases remaining between them. The CDR3 covers 16 residues. Germline CDR1 and CDR2: MGHRA and YSYEKL.

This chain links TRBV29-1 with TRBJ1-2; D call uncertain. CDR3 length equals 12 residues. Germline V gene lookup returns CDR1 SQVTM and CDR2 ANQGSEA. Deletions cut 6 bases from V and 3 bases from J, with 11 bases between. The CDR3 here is CSVLQGDYGYTF. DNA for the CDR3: TGCAGCGTCCTACAAGGAGACTATGGCTACACCTTC. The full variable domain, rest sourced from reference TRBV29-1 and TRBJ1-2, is SAVISQKPSRDICQRGTSLTIQCQVDSQVTMMFWYRQQPGQSLTLIATANQGSEATYESGFVIDKFPISRPNLTFSTLTVSNMSPEDSSIYLCSVLQGDYGYTFGSGTRLTVV.

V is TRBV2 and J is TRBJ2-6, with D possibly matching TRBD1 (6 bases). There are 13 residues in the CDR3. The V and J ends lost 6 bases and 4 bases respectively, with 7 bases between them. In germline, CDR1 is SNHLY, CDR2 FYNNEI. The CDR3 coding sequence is TGTGCCAGCAGCCAGGGGGGGGCCAACGTCCTGACTTTC. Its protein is CASSQGGANVLTF.

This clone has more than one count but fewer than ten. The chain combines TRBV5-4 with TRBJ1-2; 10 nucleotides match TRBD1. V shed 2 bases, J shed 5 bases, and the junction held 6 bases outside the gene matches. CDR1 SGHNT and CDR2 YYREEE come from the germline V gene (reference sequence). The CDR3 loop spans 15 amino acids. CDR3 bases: TGTGCCAGCAGCTTAGGACAGGGGGTGAATTATGGCTACACCTTC. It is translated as CASSLGQGVNYGYTF.

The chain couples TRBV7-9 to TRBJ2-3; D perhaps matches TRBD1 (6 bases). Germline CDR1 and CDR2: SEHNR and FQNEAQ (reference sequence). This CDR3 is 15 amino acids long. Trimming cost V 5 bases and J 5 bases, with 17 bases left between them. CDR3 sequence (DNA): TGTGCCAGCAGCCCCAGGGGCACCGAGGAAGATACGCAGTATTTT. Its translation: CASSPRGTEEDTQYF.

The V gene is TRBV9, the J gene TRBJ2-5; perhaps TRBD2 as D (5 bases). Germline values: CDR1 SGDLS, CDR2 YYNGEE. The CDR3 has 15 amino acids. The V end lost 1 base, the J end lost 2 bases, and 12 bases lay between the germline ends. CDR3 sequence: CASSVHFGIQETQYF. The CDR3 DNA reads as TGTGCCAGCAGCGTACACTTCGGGATACAAGAGACCCAGTACTTC.

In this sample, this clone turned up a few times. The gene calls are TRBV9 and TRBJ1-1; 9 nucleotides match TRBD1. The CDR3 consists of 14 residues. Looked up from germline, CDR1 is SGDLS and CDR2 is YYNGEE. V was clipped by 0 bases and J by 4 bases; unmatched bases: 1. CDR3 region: CASSVGGQGTEAFF. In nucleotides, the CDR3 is TGTGCCAGCAGCGTAGGGGGACAGGGCACTGAAGCTTTCTTT.

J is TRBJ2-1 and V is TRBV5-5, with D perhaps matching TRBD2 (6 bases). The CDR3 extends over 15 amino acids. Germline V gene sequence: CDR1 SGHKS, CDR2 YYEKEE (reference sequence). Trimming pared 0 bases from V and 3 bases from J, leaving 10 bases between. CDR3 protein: CASSLEREFYNEQFF. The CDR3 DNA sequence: TGTGCCAGCAGCTTGGAACGGGAGTTCTACAATGAGCAGTTCTTC.

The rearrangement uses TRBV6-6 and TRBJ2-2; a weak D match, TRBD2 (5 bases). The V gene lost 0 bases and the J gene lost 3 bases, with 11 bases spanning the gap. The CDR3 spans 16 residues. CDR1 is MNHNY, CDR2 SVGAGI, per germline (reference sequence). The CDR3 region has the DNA TGTGCCAGCAGTTACTCGCCGGGGTCTGACACCGGGGAGCTGTTTTTT. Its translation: CASSYSPGSDTGELFF.

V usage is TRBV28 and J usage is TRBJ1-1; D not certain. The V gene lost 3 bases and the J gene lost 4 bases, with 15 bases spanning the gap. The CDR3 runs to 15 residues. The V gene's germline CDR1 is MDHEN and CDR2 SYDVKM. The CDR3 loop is CASSLAGPSGTEAFF. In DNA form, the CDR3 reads TGTGCCAGCAGTTTGGCCGGTCCCTCAGGCACTGAAGCTTTCTTT.

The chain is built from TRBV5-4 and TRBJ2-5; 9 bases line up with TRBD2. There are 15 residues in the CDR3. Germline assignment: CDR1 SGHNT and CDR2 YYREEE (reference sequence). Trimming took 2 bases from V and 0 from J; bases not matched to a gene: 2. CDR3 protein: CASSFAGGDQETQYF. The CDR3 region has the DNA TGTGCCAGCAGCTTTGCGGGGGGGGACCAAGAGACCCAGTACTTC.

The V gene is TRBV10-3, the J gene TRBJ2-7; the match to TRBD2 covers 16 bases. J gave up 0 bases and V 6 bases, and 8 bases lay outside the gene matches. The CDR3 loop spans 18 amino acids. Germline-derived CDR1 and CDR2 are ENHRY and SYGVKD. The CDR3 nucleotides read TGTGCCATCAGGGGGACTAGCGGGAGGGCCCATGCCTCCTACGAGCAGTACTTC. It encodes CAIRGTSGRAHASYEQYF.

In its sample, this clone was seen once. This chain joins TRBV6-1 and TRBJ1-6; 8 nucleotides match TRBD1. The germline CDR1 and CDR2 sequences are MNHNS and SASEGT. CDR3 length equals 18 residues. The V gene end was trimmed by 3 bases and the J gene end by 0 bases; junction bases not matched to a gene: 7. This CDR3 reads CASSDIGTGSSYNSPLHF. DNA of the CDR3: TGTGCCAGCAGTGATATTGGGACAGGCAGCTCCTATAATTCACCCCTCCACTTT.

This chain's CDR3 is CASSREGQGVQTQYF. CDR3 nucleotide sequence: TGTGCCAGTAGTCGGGAGGGACAGGGGGTACAGACCCAGTACTTC. J is TRBJ2-5 and V is TRBV19; 11 bases match TRBD1. Germline assignment: CDR1 LNHDA and CDR2 SQIVND (reference sequence). The CDR3 is 15 amino acids. Germline trimming cut 5 bases from V and 6 bases from J; bases unmatched to any gene: 8.

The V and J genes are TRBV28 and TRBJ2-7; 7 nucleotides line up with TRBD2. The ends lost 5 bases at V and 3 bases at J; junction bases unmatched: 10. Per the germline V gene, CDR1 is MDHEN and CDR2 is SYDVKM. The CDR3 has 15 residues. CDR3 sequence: CASSPPGAGNYEQYF. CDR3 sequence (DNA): TGTGCCAGCAGTCCCCCGGGAGCGGGGAACTACGAGCAGTACTTC.

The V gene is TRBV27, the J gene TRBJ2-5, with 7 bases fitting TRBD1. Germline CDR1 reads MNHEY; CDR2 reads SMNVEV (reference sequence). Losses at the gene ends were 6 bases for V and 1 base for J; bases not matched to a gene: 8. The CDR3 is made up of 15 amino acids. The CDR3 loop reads CASRSLRGIQETQYF. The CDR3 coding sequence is TGTGCCAGCAGATCACTCAGGGGGATCCAAGAGACCCAGTACTTC.

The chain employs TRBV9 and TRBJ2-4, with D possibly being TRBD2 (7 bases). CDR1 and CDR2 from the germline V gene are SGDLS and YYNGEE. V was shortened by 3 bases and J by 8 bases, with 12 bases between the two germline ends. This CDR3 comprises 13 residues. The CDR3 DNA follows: TGTGCCAGCAGCGCGAGAGGGGGGGACATTCAGTACTTC. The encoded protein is CASSARGGDIQYF.

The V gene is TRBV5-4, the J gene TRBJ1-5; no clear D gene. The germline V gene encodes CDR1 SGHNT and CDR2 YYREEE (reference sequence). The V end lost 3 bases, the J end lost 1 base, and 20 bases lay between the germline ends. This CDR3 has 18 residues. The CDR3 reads CASSSPMNRGFSNQPQHF. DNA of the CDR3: TGTGCCAGCAGCTCGCCCATGAATAGAGGGTTCAGCAATCAGCCCCAGCATTTT.

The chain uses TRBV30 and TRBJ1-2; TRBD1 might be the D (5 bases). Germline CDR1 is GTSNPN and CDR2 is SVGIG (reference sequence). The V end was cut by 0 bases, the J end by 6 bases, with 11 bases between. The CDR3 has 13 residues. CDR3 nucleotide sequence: TGTGCCTGGAGTGTACTTCAGGGTGATGGCTACACCTTC. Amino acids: CAWSVLQGDGYTF.

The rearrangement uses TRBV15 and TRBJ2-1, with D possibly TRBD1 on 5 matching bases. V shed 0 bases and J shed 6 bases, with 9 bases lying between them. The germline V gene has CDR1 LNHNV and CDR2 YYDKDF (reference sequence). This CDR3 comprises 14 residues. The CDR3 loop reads CATSRDPGRNEQFF. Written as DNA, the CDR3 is TGTGCCACCAGCAGAGATCCAGGGCGCAATGAGCAGTTCTTC.

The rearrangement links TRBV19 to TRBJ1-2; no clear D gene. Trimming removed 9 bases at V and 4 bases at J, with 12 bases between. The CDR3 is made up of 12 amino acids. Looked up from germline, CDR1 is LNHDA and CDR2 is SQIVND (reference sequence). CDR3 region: CASKSGSYGYTF. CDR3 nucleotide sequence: TGTGCCAGCAAAAGTGGCTCCTATGGCTACACCTTC.

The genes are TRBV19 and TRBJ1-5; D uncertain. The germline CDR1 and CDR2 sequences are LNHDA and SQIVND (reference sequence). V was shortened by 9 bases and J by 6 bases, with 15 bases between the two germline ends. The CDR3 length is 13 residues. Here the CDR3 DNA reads TGTGCCAGCCGGCCGGCGGGGTCTCAGCCCCAGCATTTT. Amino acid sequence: CASRPAGSQPQHF. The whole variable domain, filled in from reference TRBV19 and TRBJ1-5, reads DGGITQSPKYLFRKEGQNVTLSCEQNLNHDAMYWYRQDPGQGLRLIYYSQIVNDFQKGDIAEGYSVSREKKESFPLTVTSAQKNPTAFYLCASRPAGSQPQHFGDGTRLSIL.

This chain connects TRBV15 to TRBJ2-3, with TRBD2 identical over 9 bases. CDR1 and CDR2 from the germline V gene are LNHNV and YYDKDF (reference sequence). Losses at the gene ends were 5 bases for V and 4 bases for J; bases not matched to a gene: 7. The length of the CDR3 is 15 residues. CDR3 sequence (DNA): TGTGCCACCAGCGGAGCGGGGGGACGAGCAGATACGCAGTATTTT. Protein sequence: CATSGAGGRADTQYF.

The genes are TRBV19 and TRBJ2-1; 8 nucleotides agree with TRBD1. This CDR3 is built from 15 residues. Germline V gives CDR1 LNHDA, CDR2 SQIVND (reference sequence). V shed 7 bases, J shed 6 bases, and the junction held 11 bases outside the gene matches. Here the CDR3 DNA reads TGTGCCAGTACCCCGGACAGGGTGGGGTCCAATGAGCAGTTCTTC. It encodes CASTPDRVGSNEQFF. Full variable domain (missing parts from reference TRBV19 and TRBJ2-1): DGGITQSPKYLFRKEGQNVTLSCEQNLNHDAMYWYRQDPGQGLRLIYYSQIVNDFQKGDIAEGYSVSREKKESFPLTVTSAQKNPTAFYLCASTPDRVGSNEQFFGPGTRLTVL.